Here is one TCR beta chain with its context. This clone was counted a single time. The antigen it binds to is not known. No much larger clone exists at a distance of one base, and base qualities are not known. Whole blood was collected in K2EDTA tubes by collaborating institutions according to the institutions' own protocols. For TCRbeta analysis, collaborator samples were shipped as frozen whole blood, as isolated PBMCs, or as DNA extracted from either sample type. The data stem from a study of blood T cell repertoires in COVID-19 (dated by TCRdb to 2020 to 2021). With regard to the full study: The collaborator samples originated in the United States, Italy and Spain and spanned the acute and convalescent phases of COVID-19. The prospective study material was composed of cDNA or gDNA derived from T cells, B-cell-depleted T cells, or PBMCs. The dataset comprised deeply sampled blood TCRbeta repertoires from subjects exposed to, actively infected with, or recovered from COVID-19. The repertoires were made available in a free public database intended to serve as a resource for research on the immune response to SARS-CoV-2. Samples came from the ongoing ImmuneRACE study (first 160 participants) plus 1,254 subjects from 6 global collaborators. Nearly every sample came with metadata listing a de-identified subject ID, COVID-19 status, age in years and sex. Where available, HLA class I and class II types were obtained from metadata supplied by the sample provider rather than from assay-based typing. The research as a whole found: The quantity of clinical and demographic metadata differed by source and by participant and was supplied without curation.

Its CDR3 holds 13 amino acids, cysteine through phenylalanine. Only the CDR3 DNA is retained, 39 bases long and in frame from the first base. CDR1 and CDR2 (MDHEN, SYDVKM) derive from the germline V gene. The immunoSEQ Assay, a bias-controlled multiplex PCR, was used to amplify TCRbeta CDR3 regions from genomic DNA. On the authors' methods: Within the assay, amplification of reference gene primers was used to estimate how many nucleated cells each sample contained. Sequence reads were collapsed and filtered to measure the absolute abundance of every unique TCRbeta CDR3 rearrangement. Productive Simpson clonality was computed per sample as the square root of Simpson's diversity index over productive rearrangements. The clones in this table, taken by TCRdb from immuneACCESS, are in-frame only. Not every clone is retained; where verified, under half of the shortfall comes from an unresolved V gene, and the cause of the rest is unknown. The V and J calls and the clone size are those of that table, but D and trimming were determined from the DNA. The sample table records 61,000 or so clones; 88% of these occur just once. The ten largest make up about 20% of the sample.

The chain is assembled from TRBV28 and TRBJ2-7, with a tentative D gene TRBD1 over 7 matching bases. The sample was peripheral blood. This receptor was taken from a woman aged 50 to 60 with active or convalescent COVID-19. CDR3 region: CASTGDSKYEQYF. The nucleotide sequence is given as TGTGCGAGTACAGGGGACTCGAAATACGAGCAGTACTTC. Joined to the reference TRBV28 and TRBJ2-7 proteins, this CDR3 gives the full variable domain: DVKVTQSSRYLVKRTGEKVFLECVQDMDHENMFWYRQDPGLGLRLIYFSYDVKMKEKGDIPEGYSVSREKKERFSLILESASTNQTSMYLCASTGDSKYEQYFGPGTRLTVT.